The 3 T cell receptor beta chains listed next were all sequenced from one sample in a study of blood T cell repertoires in COVID-19. Measured with immunoSEQ multiplex PCR; TCRdb has only the in-frame clones, and not every one. The sample yields approximately 150,000 clones, approximately 93% seen once. Specimen: peripheral blood. The receptors shown here come from an older woman with COVID-19, enrolled during active disease.

This clone was counted a single time. The J gene is TRBJ2-4, the V gene TRBV29-1, with 7 bases that match TRBD1. CDR1 and CDR2 from the germline V gene are SQVTM and ANQGSEA. The CDR3 sequence is 15 residues long. V trimming: 4 bases; J trimming: 7 bases; junction bases outside the gene matches: 13. Here the CDR3 reads CSVASYRQGVNIQYF. CDR3 bases: TGCAGCGTTGCTTCGTATAGACAGGGAGTGAACATTCAGTACTTC.

CDR3 bases: TGCGCCAGCAGCTCTCTGGACAGGGTGAACACTGAAGCTTTCTTT. Its protein product is CASSSLDRVNTEAFF. The chain has TRBV5-1 and TRBJ1-1, with 8 bases lining up with TRBD1. The V segment lost 3 bases and the J segment 0 bases; nucleotides outside the gene matches: 4. This CDR3 has 15 residues. The germline CDR1 and CDR2 sequences are SGHRS and YFSETQ. The full variable domain, completed using reference TRBV5-1 and TRBJ1-1, is KAGVTQTPRYLIKTRGQQVTLSCSPISGHRSVSWYQQTPGQGLQFLFEYFSETQRNKGNFPGRFSGRQFSNSRSEMNVSTLELGDSALYLCASSSLDRVNTEAFFGQGTRLTVV.

V is TRBV19 and J is TRBJ2-7; 7 positions match TRBD1. Germline CDR1 LNHDA, CDR2 SQIVND (reference sequence). J lost 4 bases, V lost 4 bases, and 7 bases had no gene match. This CDR3 has 14 amino acids. In DNA form, the CDR3 reads TGTGCCAGTAGTAATACAGGGGCCCTTTACGAGCAGTACTTC. Protein sequence: CASSNTGALYEQYF.